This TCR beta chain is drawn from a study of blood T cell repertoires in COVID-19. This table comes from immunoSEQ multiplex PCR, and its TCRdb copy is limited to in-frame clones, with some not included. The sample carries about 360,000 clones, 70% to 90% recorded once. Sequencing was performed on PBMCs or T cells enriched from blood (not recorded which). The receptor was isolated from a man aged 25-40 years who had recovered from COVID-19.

As DNA, the CDR3 is TGTGCCAGTAGTACAACAGCTGTTGGCGCCTACGAGCAGTACTTC. Amino acids: CASSTTAVGAYEQYF. The chain uses TRBV19 and TRBJ2-7, with no clear D. The germline V gene has CDR1 LNHDA and CDR2 SQIVND (reference sequence). The V gene lost 4 bases and the J gene lost 2 bases, with 15 bases spanning the gap. This CDR3 has 15 amino acids.